This passage covers 15 T cell receptor beta chains from one sample sequenced in a study of glioma-infiltrating T cells. TCR alpha and beta CDR3 regions were amplified from RNA using iRepertoire nested multiplex PCR. TCRdb reprocessed the multiplex PCR reads with MiXCR, giving one entry per CDR3 protein. The sample has fewer than 11,000 distinct CDR3 sequences, about three fifths seen once. The specimen was glioma tissue, nonneoplastic brain tissue, or PBMCs (not recorded which). The receptors were gathered from a human donor with low-grade glioma or glioblastoma, undergoing nonglioma brain surgery, or in good health (not recorded which).

This clonotype is medium-sized by share. V gene TRBV20-1 combines with J gene TRBJ1-5, with D perhaps TRBD1 (5 bases). This CDR3 spans 13 amino acids. The germline CDR1 and CDR2 sequences are DFQATT and SNEGSKA (reference sequence). V was cut by 4 bases and J by 4 bases, with 11 bases left in between. In DNA, the CDR3 is TGCAGTGCTATAACCGACAGAAATCAGCCCCAGCATTTT. It encodes CSAITDRNQPQHF.

Of note for this clonotype: An end of the junction does not agree with germline; a read error may underlie this. The chain joins TRBV12-3 or TRBV12-4 to TRBJ1-2; D ambiguous. This CDR3 comprises 11 residues. CDR3 DNA: TGTGCCAGCACCGCTAACTATGGCTACACCTTT. Its protein product is CASTANYGYTF.

In its sample, this clonotype ranks as medium-sized. The chain carries TRBV7-2 and TRBJ2-5; D is undetermined. Germline CDR1 reads SGHTA; CDR2 reads FQGNSA. This CDR3 has 11 residues. V was shortened by 7 bases and J by 4 bases, with 7 bases between the two germline ends. The CDR3 sequence: CASTPGETQYF. The CDR3, as DNA: TGTGCCAGCACCCCGGGAGAGACCCAGTACTTC.

On this clonotype: An end of the junction does not agree with germline; a read error may underlie this. The CDR3 nucleotides read TGTGCCAGCAGTCTATGGTCAGGGCCGCACCAACAGACCCAGTACTTC. Translated, it gives CASSLWSGPHQQTQYF. This rearrangement joins TRBV12-3 or TRBV12-4 to TRBJ2-5; tentative D call: TRBD1 (5 bases). The CDR3 loop spans 16 amino acids.

This clonotype was detected a few times. This may arise from a read error, as a much more abundant clone is one base away. The V and J genes are TRBV9 and TRBJ2-5; D is perhaps TRBD1 (6 bases). Germline V gene lookup returns CDR1 SGDLS and CDR2 YYNGEE. This CDR3 spans 13 amino acids. V dropped 4 bases and J dropped 7 bases, with 14 bases sitting between them. The CDR3 here is CASSPSGEGTQYF. CDR3 bases: TGTGCCAGCAGCCCCTCAGGGGAAGGGACCCAGTACTTC.

CDR3 sequence (DNA): TGTGCCAGCGGACAGGGATTTGAGACCCAGTACTTC. Encoded protein: CASGQGFETQYF. The chain employs TRBV27 and TRBJ2-5; 8 bases line up with TRBD1. The CDR3 length is 12 residues. Germline CDR1 is MNHEY and CDR2 is SMNVEV (reference sequence). The trim removed 8 bases at V and 5 bases at J, leaving 4 bases unmatched.

This rearrangement joins TRBV25-1 to TRBJ2-3; D may be TRBD1 (6 bases). This CDR3 region has 15 residues. V dropped 6 bases and J dropped 2 bases, with 15 bases sitting between them. CDR1 MGHDK and CDR2 SYGVNS come from the germline V gene. CDR3 sequence reads: CASSGGTSITDTQYF. The CDR3 DNA follows: TGTGCCAGCAGCGGTGGGACAAGCATCACAGATACGCAGTATTTT.

The chain uses TRBV29-1 and TRBJ2-1; D perhaps matches TRBD2 (5 bases). Germline V gives CDR1 SQVTM, CDR2 ANQGSEA. The germline V and J ends were trimmed by 8 bases and 3 bases, with 11 bases remaining between them. This CDR3 region has 12 residues. CDR3 sequence reads: CSNRGSYNEQFF. DNA for the CDR3: TGCAGCAATAGAGGGAGCTACAATGAGCAGTTCTTC.

V usage is TRBV6-5 and J usage is TRBJ2-1; 10 nucleotides match TRBD2. Trimming took 6 bases from V and 10 from J; bases not matched to a gene: 9. Per germline, CDR1 MNHEY and CDR2 SVGAGI. CDR3 length equals 14 residues. CDR3 sequence reads: CASRSSGSLSEQFF. In DNA, the CDR3 is TGTGCCAGCAGGTCTAGCGGGAGCCTATCCGAGCAGTTCTTC.

The V call is TRBV28, the J call TRBJ2-7; a possible D gene is TRBD2 (6 bases). Germline V lookup: CDR1 MDHEN, CDR2 SYDVKM. Between the trimmed V and J ends, which lost 3 bases and 2 bases, there was a span of 14 bases. The CDR3 loop spans 15 amino acids. The CDR3 DNA reads TGTGCCAGCAGTTTCGCGACGGGAGCCCCCTACGAGCAGTACTTC. It translates to CASSFATGAPYEQYF.

As for this clonotype: A junction boundary mismatches the germline segment, possibly from a read error. The chain uses TRBV11-1 and TRBJ2-2; no firm D call. The CDR3 has 14 amino acids. Germline V gene lookup returns CDR1 SGHAT and CDR2 FQDESV (reference sequence). The CDR3 sequence: CASSLRLTTGELFF. For the CDR3, the DNA is TGCGCCAGCAGCTTAAGGCTTACCACCGGGGAGCTGTTTTTT.

This clonotype is medium-sized in the sample. The chain carries TRBV7-9 and TRBJ1-4; D gene unclear. This CDR3 comprises 18 residues. Trimming pared 3 bases from V and 0 bases from J, leaving 17 bases between. Germline assignment: CDR1 SEHNR and CDR2 FQNEAQ (reference sequence). Here the CDR3 reads CASSFRRQTAATNEKLFF. As DNA, the CDR3 is TGTGCCAGCAGCTTTCGGAGGCAGACCGCCGCAACTAATGAAAAACTGTTTTTT.

Notes on this clonotype: At one of its ends the junction is not consistent with the germline gene, which may arise from a read error. V gene TRBV2 combines with J gene TRBJ2-5; 11 positions match TRBD1. The CDR3 contains 15 residues. Per the germline V gene, CDR1 is SNHLY and CDR2 is FYNNEI. The CDR3 nucleotides are TGTGCCAGCAGAGGCGAGGACAGGGGGCTGGAGACCAAGTACTTC. Protein: CASRGEDRGLETKYF. The complete variable domain, with remaining parts taken from reference TRBV2 and TRBJ2-5, reads EPEVTQTPSHQVTQMGQEVILRCVPISNHLYFYWYRQILGQKVEFLVSFYNNEISEKSEIFDDQFSVERPDGSNFTLKIRSTKLEDSAMYFCASRGEDRGLETKYFGPGTRLLVL.

A remark on this clonotype: One end of the junction fails to match germline, which may point to a read error. The CDR3 is CARSYGLGSGTQYF. The DNA for the CDR3 is TGTGCCAGAAGTTACGGACTAGGGTCAGGGACCCAGTACTTC. The chain links TRBV6-2 or TRBV6-3 to TRBJ2-5; 7 bases fit TRBD2. Germline CDR1 reads MNHEY; CDR2 reads SVGEGT. The CDR3 has 14 amino acids.

Note on this clonotype: A much larger clone is a single base away; this may be a read error. The chain employs TRBV29-1 and TRBJ2-7; a weak D match, TRBD2 (6 bases). The length of the CDR3 is 12 residues. V lost 2 bases, J lost 4 bases, and 9 bases lay in between. Germline V gives CDR1 SQVTM, CDR2 ANQGSEA. The CDR3 sequence is CSVELGTYEQYF. The CDR3, as DNA: TGCAGCGTTGAATTGGGGACTTACGAGCAGTACTTC.